One sample yielded the 2 T cell receptor beta chains listed below, sequenced in a study of blood T cell repertoires in COVID-19. Repertoires were generated with immunoSEQ multiplex PCR, while TCRdb's copy carries only in-frame clones and drops some. Of some 50,000 clones listed, about four fifths were seen once; the top ten hold 6% to 6.5%. Sequencing used peripheral blood. These receptors all come from a woman older than 75 with acute or convalescent COVID-19.

The chain couples TRBV5-6 to TRBJ2-7, with D tentatively TRBD2 (5 bases). The germline gives CDR1 SGHDT, CDR2 YYEEEE. Trimming took 0 bases from V and 2 from J, leaving 9 bases between them. This CDR3 region has 14 residues. The CDR3 DNA reads as TGTGCCAGCAGCTTGGTTTACGGGACCTACGAGCAGTACTTC. Protein: CASSLVYGTYEQYF.

This clone was counted only a few times. V gene TRBV12-3 or TRBV12-4 combines with J gene TRBJ1-1; no clear D gene. This CDR3 spans 13 amino acids. V was shortened by 6 bases and J by 10 bases, with 18 bases between the two germline ends. The CDR3 loop is CASRLREGTRAFF. The CDR3 region has the DNA TGTGCCAGCAGACTCCGGGAGGGAACTAGAGCTTTCTTT.